This is a list of T cell receptor beta chains from one sample in a study of beta chain features in type 1 diabetes. Profiling relied on immunoSEQ multiplex PCR, and the TCRdb table lists in-frame clones only, not all of them. The data contain 350,000 to 450,000 clones, approximately 15% of them singletons. The sequenced material came from naive CD4+ T cells from blood. The receptors stem from a man aged 25 to 40 in good health. The CDR3 runs from the conserved cysteine through the conserved F or W. The order of the fields is CDR3 protein, CDR3 DNA, D gene, J gene, V gene, clone size. D genes are given only for firm matches. The size entry is marked missing in some rows and otherwise reads once, few, many or a size class.

CSARDIEQFF TGCAGTGCTAGGGACATTGAGCAGTTCTTC - TRBJ2-1 TRBV20-1 -
CASRVSRGGTDTQYF TGTGCCAGCAGAGTTTCCCGGGGGGGCACAGATACGCAGTATTTT TRBD2 TRBJ2-3 TRBV5-4 few
CASSLMAGQETQYF TGTGCCAGCAGCTTAATGGCGGGGCAAGAGACCCAGTACTTC - TRBJ2-5 TRBV11-3 -
CASSVGLGESVAYNEQFF TGTGCCAGCAGCGTAGGCCTGGGAGAATCTGTCGCCTACAATGAGCAGTTCTTC - TRBJ2-1 TRBV9 few
CAWSVYVIGQEYNEQFF TGTGCCTGGAGTGTATACGTTATTGGACAGGAGTACAATGAGCAGTTCTTC TRBD1 TRBJ2-1 TRBV30 few
CAWSAALTRDTQYF TGTGCCTGGAGTGCTGCGCTCACTAGAGATACGCAGTATTTT - TRBJ2-3 TRBV30 -
CASRSSGNTDTQYF TGTGCCAGCAGATCTAGCGGGAACACAGATACGCAGTATTTT TRBD2 TRBJ2-3 TRBV7-2 many
CASSLVPPLAGVYNEQFF TGTGCCAGCAGCTTAGTCCCCCCGCTAGCGGGGGTCTACAATGAGCAGTTCTTC TRBD2 TRBJ2-1 TRBV7-2 -
CASSFTGYQETQYF TGTGCCAGCAGTTTCACAGGGTACCAAGAGACCCAGTACTTC - TRBJ2-5 TRBV25-1 -
CAIKETGDTEAFF TGTGCCATCAAGGAAACAGGGGACACTGAAGCTTTCTTT TRBD1 TRBJ1-1 TRBV10-3 few
CASSTAGAGETQYF TGTGCCAGTAGTACTGCGGGAGCCGGAGAGACCCAGTACTTC TRBD2 TRBJ2-5 TRBV19 -
CASSYKGRVNTIYF TGTGCCAGCAGTTACAAGGGTAGAGTAAACACCATATATTTT - TRBJ1-3 TRBV6-6 -
CASSPWTRLGYGYTF TGTGCCAGCAGCCCGTGGACACGGCTTGGCTATGGCTACACCTTC - TRBJ1-2 TRBV7-9 -
CASSQDPRGPDTQYF TGCGCCAGCAGCCAAGATCCTAGGGGGCCAGATACGCAGTATTTT TRBD1 TRBJ2-3 TRBV4-1 few
CSVDLVRGSDTQYF TGCAGCGTTGATTTGGTCAGGGGATCAGATACGCAGTATTTT - TRBJ2-3 TRBV29-1 few
CASSFVGDSPLHF TGTGCCAGCAGCTTCGTTGGTGATTCACCCCTCCACTTT - TRBJ1-6 TRBV7-9 -
CAWDRGSNTEAFF TGTGCCTGGGACAGGGGCTCGAACACTGAAGCTTTCTTT TRBD1 TRBJ1-1 TRBV30 -
CASSAVGDRAYNEQFF TGCGCCAGCAGCGCGGTCGGGGACAGGGCATACAATGAGCAGTTCTTC TRBD1 TRBJ2-1 TRBV5-1 few
CATSTRPLFAGELFF TGTGCCACCAGCACCCGTCCCCTTTTCGCCGGGGAGCTGTTTTTT - TRBJ2-2 TRBV15 few
CASIQRGAANEQFF TGTGCCAGCATCCAGCGGGGGGCAGCCAATGAGCAGTTCTTC TRBD2 TRBJ2-1 TRBV6-1 few
CAGGTAGYTF TGTGCCGGAGGGACAGCCGGCTACACCTTC TRBD1 TRBJ1-2 TRBV30 few
CSAIGYGEAFF TGCAGTGCTATTGGGTACGGTGAAGCTTTCTTT - TRBJ1-1 TRBV20-1 -
CASSARASISYNEQFF TGTGCCAGCAGCGCAAGGGCTAGTATTTCCTACAATGAGCAGTTCTTC - TRBJ2-1 TRBV9 -
CASSRDPTGPQTQYF TGTGCCAGCAGCCGCGACCCGACAGGTCCGCAGACCCAGTACTTC - TRBJ2-5 TRBV6-6 -
CASSLYDRDMNTEAFF TGTGCCAGCAGCTTGTATGACAGGGATATGAACACTGAAGCTTTCTTT TRBD1 TRBJ1-1 TRBV5-6 -
CASSKATGEQFF TGTGCCAGCAGCAAAGCTACGGGGGAGCAGTTCTTC - TRBJ2-1 TRBV9 few
CASSLDRYRGRGDTQYF TGTGCCAGCAGCTTAGACCGTTACAGGGGGCGTGGAGATACGCAGTATTTT TRBD1 TRBJ2-3 TRBV7-2 few
CASSPSGMSTDTQYF TGTGCCAGCAGTCCCAGCGGAATGAGCACAGATACGCAGTATTTT - TRBJ2-3 TRBV6-4 -
CASRSGTGGNEQFF TGCGCCAGCAGATCCGGGACAGGAGGCAATGAGCAGTTCTTC TRBD1 TRBJ2-1 TRBV5-1 few
CASSYATDAEQYF TGTGCCAGCAGTTACGCCACAGACGCCGAGCAGTACTTC - TRBJ2-7 TRBV6-5 -
CSVDQRGVGNTDTQYF TGCAGCGTCGATCAGCGAGGGGTCGGGAATACAGATACGCAGTATTTT - TRBJ2-3 TRBV29-1 few
CASRGTTGHYGYTF TGTGCCAGCAGAGGCACCACAGGGCACTATGGCTACACCTTC - TRBJ1-2 TRBV9 -
CASSADRGEGTLGHRGPRELFF TGTGCCAGCAGCGCAGATAGGGGAGAAGGGACACTGGGTCACCGAGGTCCCCGGGAGCTGTTTTTT - TRBJ2-2 TRBV9 -